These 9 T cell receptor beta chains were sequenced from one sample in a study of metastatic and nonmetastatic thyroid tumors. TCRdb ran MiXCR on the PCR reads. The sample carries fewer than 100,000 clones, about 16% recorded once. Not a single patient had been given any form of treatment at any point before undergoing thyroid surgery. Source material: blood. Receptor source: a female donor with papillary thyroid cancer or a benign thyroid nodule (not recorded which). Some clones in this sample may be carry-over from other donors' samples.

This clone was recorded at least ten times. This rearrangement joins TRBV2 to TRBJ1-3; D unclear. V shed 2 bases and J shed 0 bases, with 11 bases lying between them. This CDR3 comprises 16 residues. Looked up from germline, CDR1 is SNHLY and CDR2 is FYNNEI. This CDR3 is CASSEYRGGSGNTIYF. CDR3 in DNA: TGTGCCAGCAGTGAATACCGGGGTGGCTCTGGAAACACCATATATTTT. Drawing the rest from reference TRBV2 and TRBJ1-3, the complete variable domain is EPEVTQTPSHQVTQMGQEVILRCVPISNHLYFYWYRQILGQKVEFLVSFYNNEISEKSEIFDDQFSVERPDGSNFTLKIRSTKLEDSAMYFCASSEYRGGSGNTIYFGEGSWLTVV.

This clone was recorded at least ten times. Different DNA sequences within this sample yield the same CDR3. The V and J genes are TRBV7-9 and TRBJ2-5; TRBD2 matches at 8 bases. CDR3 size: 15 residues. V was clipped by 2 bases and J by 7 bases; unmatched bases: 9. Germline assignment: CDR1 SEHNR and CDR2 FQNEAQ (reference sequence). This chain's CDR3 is CASSLSGTRGGTQYF. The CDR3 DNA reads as TGTGCCAGCAGCTTAAGCGGGACTAGAGGAGGGACCCAGTACTTC.

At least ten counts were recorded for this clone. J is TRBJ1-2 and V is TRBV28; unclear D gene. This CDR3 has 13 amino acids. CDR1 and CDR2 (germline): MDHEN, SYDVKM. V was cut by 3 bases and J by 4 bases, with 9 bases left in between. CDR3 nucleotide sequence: TGTGCCAGCAGTTTCCGGCGGAGCTATGGCTACACCTTC. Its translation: CASSFRRSYGYTF.

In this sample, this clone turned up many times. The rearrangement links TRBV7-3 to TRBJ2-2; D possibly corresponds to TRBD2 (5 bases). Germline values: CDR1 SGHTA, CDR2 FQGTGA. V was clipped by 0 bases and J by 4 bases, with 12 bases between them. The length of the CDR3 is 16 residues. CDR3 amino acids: CASSLTEGTLTGELFF. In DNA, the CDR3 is TGTGCCAGCAGCTTAACCGAGGGCACCCTCACCGGGGAGCTGTTTTTT.

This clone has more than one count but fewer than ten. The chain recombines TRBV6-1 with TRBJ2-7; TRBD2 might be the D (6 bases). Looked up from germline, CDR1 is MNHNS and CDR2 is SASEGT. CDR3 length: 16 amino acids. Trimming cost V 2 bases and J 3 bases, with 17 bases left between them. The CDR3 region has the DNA TGTGCCAGCAGTGAACACCGGGACTTTTTCGGCTACGAGCAGTACTTC. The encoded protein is CASSEHRDFFGYEQYF.

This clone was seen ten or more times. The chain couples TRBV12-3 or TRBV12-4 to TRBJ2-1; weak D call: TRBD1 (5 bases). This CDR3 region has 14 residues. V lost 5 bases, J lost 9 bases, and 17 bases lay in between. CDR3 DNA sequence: TGTGCCAGCAGTCCCCGGGCCTTAAGGGGTGAGCAGTTCTTC. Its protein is CASSPRALRGEQFF.

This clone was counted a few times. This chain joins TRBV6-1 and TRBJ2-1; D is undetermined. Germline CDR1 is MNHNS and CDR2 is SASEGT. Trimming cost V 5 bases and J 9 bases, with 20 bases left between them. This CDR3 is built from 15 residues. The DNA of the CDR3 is TGTGCCAGCAGTCCCGGTAACCACCCCGGTAGTGAGCAGTTCTTC. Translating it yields CASSPGNHPGSEQFF.

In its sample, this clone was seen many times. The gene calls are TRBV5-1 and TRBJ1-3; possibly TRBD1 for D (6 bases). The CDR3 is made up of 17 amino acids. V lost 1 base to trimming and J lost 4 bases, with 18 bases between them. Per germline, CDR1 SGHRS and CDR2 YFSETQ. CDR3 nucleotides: TGCGCCAGCAGCTTGTACCCAGGGGCGAGCGACGGAAACACCATATATTTT. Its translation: CASSLYPGASDGNTIYF.

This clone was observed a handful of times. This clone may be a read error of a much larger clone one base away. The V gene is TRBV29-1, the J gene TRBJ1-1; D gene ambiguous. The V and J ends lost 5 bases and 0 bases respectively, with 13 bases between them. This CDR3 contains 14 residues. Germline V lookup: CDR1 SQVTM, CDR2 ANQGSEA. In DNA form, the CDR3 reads TGCAGCGTTCAAAAGGAAGGGCTGAACACTGAAGCTTTCTTT. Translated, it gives CSVQKEGLNTEAFF.